This T cell receptor (beta chain) was recovered during a study of blood T cell repertoires in COVID-19. Sequencing used immunoSEQ multiplex PCR; TCRdb keeps in-frame clones, though not all of them. The sample comprises some 51,000 clones, more than 70% of which are singletons, and over 7.5% rests with the top ten. V was clipped by 6 bases and J by 4 bases; unmatched bases: 5. In germline, CDR1 is SNHLY, CDR2 FYNNEI. This CDR3 comprises 14 residues. The clonotype originates from a man over 45 with active COVID-19. This chain connects TRBV2 to TRBJ2-5, with 10 bases lining up with TRBD1. The sequenced sample was peripheral blood. CDR3 protein: CASRPGDRGETQYF. As DNA, the CDR3 is TGTGCCAGCAGACCTGGGGACAGGGGAGAGACCCAGTACTTC.